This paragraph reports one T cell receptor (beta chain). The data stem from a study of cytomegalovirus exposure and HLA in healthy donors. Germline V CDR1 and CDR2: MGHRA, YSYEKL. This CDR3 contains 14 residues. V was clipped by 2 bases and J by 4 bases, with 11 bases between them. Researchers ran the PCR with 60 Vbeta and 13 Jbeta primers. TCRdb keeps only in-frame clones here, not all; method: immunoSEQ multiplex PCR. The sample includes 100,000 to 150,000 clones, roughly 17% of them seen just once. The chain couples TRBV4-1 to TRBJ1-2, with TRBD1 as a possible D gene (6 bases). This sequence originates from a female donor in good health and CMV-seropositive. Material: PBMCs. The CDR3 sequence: CASSQSRGPYGYTF. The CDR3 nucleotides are TGCGCCAGCAGCCAATCCAGGGGCCCCTATGGCTACACCTTC.